This TCR beta chain was identified during a study of molecular identifiers for immune sequencing clone quantification (dated by TCRdb to about 2018). Study-level background: For a replicate experiment, the RNA from either around 20,000 or 99,000 naive CD8 T cells was divided into five aliquots, and four of those aliquots went on to sequencing. The study was a methods study using CD8 T cells to benchmark molecular-identifier clustering-based TCR repertoire sequencing (MIDCIRS) and TCR RNA copy counting. Broad study findings and their caveats: Modeling estimated 3 to 3.5 recovered TCR RNA copies per cell, compared with about 9.3 by digital PCR, which implies about 30% capture efficiency. In CMV-specific effector cells, clones with more than 20 RNA copies accounted for over 97% of molecules, whereas in naive cells such clones accounted for under 1%. When barcode sub-clustering was not used, chimeric consensus sequences inflated TCR diversity, with chimeras reaching as high as 47%. Spiked-in Jurkat TCR RNA equal to a single cell's worth was reported to be detectable even within 1,200,000 naive CD8 T cells. The naive libraries included spiked-in Jurkat TCR RNA (around 9 copies' worth), and this RNA is not part of the donor repertoire. The sizes of highly expanded clones could end up underestimated when identical TCR molecules share a barcode.

Libraries of naive CD8 T cells were built from around 20,000 to 1,000,000 sorted cells, with 10%, 30% or 50% of the purified RNA used. On a BD FACSAria II, naive CD8 T cells were FACS-sorted as CD8+CD4-CCR7+CD45RA+ and collected into RLT Plus buffer. To test detection sensitivity, Jurkat RNA equal to 10 or so TCR copies was added to samples of roughly 19,000-1,100,000 naive CD8 T cells. Enrichment of CD8 T cells was performed with RosetteSep CD8+ T Cell Enrichment Cocktail and Ficoll-Paque, after which ACK red cell lysis was carried out. There are many counts of this clonotype. Its specific antigen is unknown. Per-base qualities were not stored, and no clone one base away is much larger. Libraries came from PCR. These reads were obtained on an Illumina HiSeq 4000. Bulk TCR libraries were prepared as previously described, using TCR primers listed in Table S5. Purification of total RNA was performed with the Qiagen AllPrep DNA/RNA kit. Before analysis, reads from multiple sequencing runs of one library were combined. Per the authors' processing: Reads were retained only if their TCR constant sequence matched exactly, and those retained reads were trimmed to 150 nt and grouped according to their 12-nt molecular barcodes. Reads inside each barcode group were sub-clustered using a 15% Levenshtein threshold, and a quality-weighted consensus sequence was constructed for each RNA molecule. Non-functional sequences were excluded, and lower-count sequences lying one edit away from another sequence were also excluded. Barcode sub-clusters with fewer than 20% of the maximum read count were removed, based on fitting two negative binomial distributions. Starting from the raw public reads, TCRdb applied fastp trimming at Q25, assembled clones with MiXCR and retained in-frame beta chains. Identical CDR3 proteins give one entry, which carries the most common genes and DNA. The V and J calls and clone size are TCRdb's, not the authors'. This sample gives 70,000 to 95,000 distinct CDR3 sequences in total; about 20% of them show up just once. The ten biggest clones cover 0.7% to 0.95% of the sample.

Trimming leaves V shorter by 2 bases and J shorter by 8 bases, with the junction holding 5 bases beyond the gene matches. As encoded in the germline V gene, CDR1 is SGHTA while CDR2 is FQGTGA. Taken from cysteine to phenylalanine, the CDR3 has 14 residues. Just the 42-base CDR3 DNA is kept, in frame starting at base 1. The sequence links TRBV7-3 to TRBJ2-1, with 8 central nucleotides matching TRBD2. Sequences were obtained from naive CD8+ T cells from blood, with Jurkat cell RNA spiked in. The cell subset or site label here, explained by the study, means: FACS-sorted CD8+CD4-CCR7+CD45RA+ naive T cells. This receptor was taken from a human donor in good health. Some libraries in this study had Jurkat cell RNA spiked in. The base sequence is TGTGCCAGCAGCTTAGCGGGAGGAATCCATGAGCAGTTCTTC. Its product reads: CASSLAGGIHEQFF. The variable domain in full, with residues beyond the CDR3 obtained from the reference TRBV7-3 and TRBJ2-1 genes, is GAGVSQTPSNKVTEKGKYVELRCDPISGHTALYWYRQSLGQGPEFLIYFQGTGAADDSGLPNDRFFAVRPEGSVSTLKIQRTERGDSAVYLCASSLAGGIHEQFFGPGTRLTVL.